The 28 T cell receptor beta chains below all came from one sample that was sequenced in a study of human T cells and chemical hapten exposure. TCRdb re-derived calls from the 5' RACE reads in MiXCR, one entry per CDR3 protein. This table holds 130,000 or so distinct CDR3 sequences, approximately 4% found once. Total RNA was isolated from whole blood that had not been fractionated. The receptors stem from a female donor in good health.

This clonotype was seen a few times. V gene TRBV29-1 combines with J gene TRBJ1-5, with TRBD1 matching over 9 bases. The CDR3 totals 15 residues. Trimming cost V 5 bases and J 8 bases; bases outside gene matches: 13. CDR1 SQVTM and CDR2 ANQGSEA come from the germline V gene. The CDR3 DNA is TGCAGCGTTACCTCCGCGGGACAGGGCTCCGAGCCCCAGCATTTT. Amino acids: CSVTSAGQGSEPQHF.

This clonotype was observed many times. The rearrangement joins TRBV5-5 to TRBJ2-6, with D hard to call. With 4 bases removed from V and 0 bases from J, the gap between germline ends came to 8 bases. There are 15 residues in the CDR3. From germline, CDR1 is SGHKS and CDR2 YYEKEE (reference sequence). The CDR3 is CASSAEYSGANVLTF. The CDR3 coding sequence is TGTGCCAGCAGCGCAGAATACTCTGGGGCCAACGTCCTGACTTTC.

This clonotype has ten or more counts. This chain connects TRBV29-1 to TRBJ1-1; D unresolved. This CDR3 region has 14 residues. V was shortened by 6 bases and J by 1 base, with 15 bases between the two germline ends. Germline V gene data show CDR1 as SQVTM and CDR2 as ANQGSEA. CDR3 protein: CSVAVDGSNTEAFF. CDR3 nucleotide sequence: TGCAGCGTCGCAGTTGACGGCTCGAACACTGAAGCTTTCTTT.

The rearrangement joins TRBV11-2 to TRBJ2-2; D is undetermined. V was shortened by 4 bases and J by 8 bases, with 5 bases between the two germline ends. This CDR3 region has 11 residues. CDR1 is SGHAT and CDR2 is FQNNGV in the germline V gene. CDR3 region: CASSWKGELFF. The DNA of the CDR3 is TGTGCCAGCAGCTGGAAGGGGGAGCTGTTTTTT.

This clonotype was recorded many times. The chain joins TRBV7-9 to TRBJ1-4, with no clear D. CDR1 and CDR2 (germline): SEHNR, FQNEAQ (reference sequence). The CDR3 runs to 15 residues. V was shortened by 0 bases and J by 3 bases, with 8 bases between the two germline ends. CDR3 coding DNA: TGTGCCAGCAGCTTAGCCGAGACCGCTAATGAAAAACTGTTTTTT. Protein product: CASSLAETANEKLFF.

This clonotype was recorded many times. This sequence joins TRBV21-1 and TRBJ2-5; the listed D gene, TRBD1, was not tested against the DNA. TRBV21-1 is annotated as a pseudogene. The CDR3 covers 15 residues. The CDR3 sequence: CASSKGGESGPTQYF. For the CDR3, the DNA is TGTGCCAGCAGCAAAGGAGGGGAAAGCGGCCCGACCCAGTACTTC.

Regarding this clonotype: This clone may be a read error of a much larger clone one base away. V is TRBV3-1 and J is TRBJ1-2, with D unclear. CDR3 length equals 12 residues. CDR1 LGHDT and CDR2 YNNKEL come from the germline V gene (reference sequence). The DNA of the CDR3 is TGTGCCAGCAGCCCTCCGGGATATGGCGACACCTTC. Translation: CASSPPGYGDTF.

CDR3 loop: CASSQAQGPSYGTF. CDR3 sequence (DNA): TGTGCCAGCAGCCAAGCACAGGGGCCGTCGTACGGCACCTTC. The genes are TRBV3-1 and TRBJ1-2; 7 nucleotides match TRBD1. The ends lost 1 base at V and 13 bases at J; junction bases unmatched: 12. Germline loops: CDR1 LGHDT, CDR2 YNNKEL (reference sequence). This CDR3 is 14 amino acids long.

This clonotype was counted at least ten times. CDR3 sequence: CASSLELAGIQGGQFF. The CDR3 bases are TGTGCCAGCAGCTTAGAGTTAGCGGGGATACAAGGGGGGCAGTTCTTC. The rearrangement joins TRBV7-2 to TRBJ2-1; TRBD2 aligns across 8 bases. CDR3 length: 16 residues. Germline-derived CDR1 and CDR2 are SGHTA and FQGNSA. Trimming cost V 1 base and J 12 bases; bases outside gene matches: 14.

This clonotype was observed many times. The chain uses TRBV6-1 and TRBJ2-1; TRBD1 matches at 8 bases. The CDR3 length is 14 residues. J lost 3 bases, V lost 4 bases, and 2 bases had no gene match. Germline V gene data show CDR1 as MNHNS and CDR2 as SASEGT. Written as DNA, the CDR3 is TGTGCCAGCAGTGTACAGGGGGTCTACAATGAGCAGTTCTTC. Translated, it gives CASSVQGVYNEQFF.

This clonotype showed up many times. This chain connects TRBV5-1 to TRBJ2-1; maybe TRBD2 (6 bases). The CDR3 totals 16 residues. Germline CDR1 is SGHRS and CDR2 is YFSETQ. The V gene lost 3 bases and the J gene lost 0 bases, with 13 bases spanning the gap. The CDR3 sequence: CASSYHLSGSYNEQFF. The CDR3 region has the DNA TGCGCCAGCAGCTACCATCTTAGCGGCTCCTACAATGAGCAGTTCTTC.

This clonotype has more than one count but fewer than ten. The chain joins TRBV12-3 or TRBV12-4 to TRBJ1-5; D remains unclear. The V end lost 3 bases, the J end lost 4 bases, and 7 bases lay between the germline ends. The CDR3 contains 13 residues. This chain's CDR3 is CASSLRANQPQHF. CDR3 sequence (DNA): TGTGCCAGCAGTTTGCGAGCTAATCAGCCCCAGCATTTT.

This clonotype was counted many times. This rearrangement joins TRBV29-1 to TRBJ2-3; 8 bases are shared with TRBD1. V lost 4 bases and J lost 3; bases outside the gene matches: 9. The germline V gene has CDR1 SQVTM and CDR2 ANQGSEA. The CDR3 covers 15 residues. CDR3 sequence: CSVVRDRTGTDTQYF. The CDR3 bases are TGCAGCGTTGTCAGGGACAGGACAGGTACAGATACGCAGTATTTT.

This clonotype has a count of ten or more. V is TRBV13 and J is TRBJ2-7; D remains ambiguous. The V end was cut by 0 bases, the J end by 12 bases, with 12 bases between. CDR1 PRHDT and CDR2 FYEKMQ come from the germline V gene (reference sequence). The CDR3 length is 12 residues. CDR3 sequence: CASSLGVGSMYF. The CDR3 DNA is TGTGCCAGCAGCTTAGGGGTCGGGTCCATGTACTTC.

A few counts support this clonotype. The chain combines TRBV7-8 with TRBJ2-7; D not resolved. Trimming stripped 7 bases from V and 2 bases from J, with 12 bases between. Germline lookup yields CDR1 SGHVS and CDR2 FQNEAQ. This CDR3 spans 13 amino acids. CDR3 coding DNA: TGTGCCAGCACCACTACGGCCCCCTACGAGCAGTACTTC. Its protein is CASTTTAPYEQYF.

The V gene is TRBV6-6, the J gene TRBJ1-1; 7 nucleotides match TRBD1. This CDR3 has 14 residues. With 7 bases clipped from V and 1 base from J, the junction kept 6 bases outside the gene matches. Per the germline V gene, CDR1 is MNHNY and CDR2 is SVGAGI (reference sequence). Written as DNA, the CDR3 is TGTGCCAGCACTTATGGGGACAGGAACACTGAAGCTTTCTTT. It codes for CASTYGDRNTEAFF.

The sample holds many counts of this clonotype. The V call is TRBV3-1, the J call TRBJ2-5, with 7 bases lining up with TRBD1. The CDR3 extends over 15 amino acids. Germline CDR1 is LGHDT and CDR2 is YNNKEL (reference sequence). V trimming: 1 base; J trimming: 4 bases; junction bases outside the gene matches: 6. The CDR3 reads CASSQGTTGPETQYF. DNA for the CDR3: TGTGCCAGCAGCCAAGGGACGACAGGGCCAGAGACCCAGTACTTC.

CDR3 loop: CASSRQGMETQYF. The CDR3 DNA follows: TGTGCCAGTAGTAGACAGGGAATGGAGACCCAGTACTTC. The rearrangement links TRBV19 to TRBJ2-5, with 7 bases lining up with TRBD1. The ends lost 4 bases at V and 5 bases at J; junction bases unmatched: 4. Per the germline V gene, CDR1 is LNHDA and CDR2 is SQIVND (reference sequence). The CDR3 consists of 13 residues.

CDR3 loop: CASITDMNTEAFF. In DNA form, the CDR3 reads TGTGCCAGCATAACAGATATGAACACTGAAGCTTTCTTT. The J gene is TRBJ1-1, the V gene TRBV6-1; D remains ambiguous. The CDR3 is 13 amino acids. The germline V and J ends were trimmed by 7 bases and 0 bases, with 9 bases remaining between them. Germline CDR1 is MNHNS and CDR2 is SASEGT.

Many counts were recorded for this clonotype. The V gene is TRBV5-1, the J gene TRBJ2-7, with 7 bases matching TRBD1. J lost 5 bases, V lost 0 bases, and 5 bases had no gene match. Germline CDR1 SGHRS, CDR2 YFSETQ. This CDR3 contains 14 residues. CDR3 bases: TGCGCCAGCAGCTTGGAACAGGGGACCAACGAGCAGTACTTC. As protein: CASSLEQGTNEQYF.

There are many counts of this clonotype. This rearrangement joins TRBV11-2 to TRBJ1-2, with D uncertain. V was pared by 5 bases and J by 6 bases, with 13 bases between. Germline V gene lookup returns CDR1 SGHAT and CDR2 FQNNGV. The CDR3 spans 13 residues. The CDR3 nucleotides are TGTGCCAGCAGCCCCAAAGGGTCCCATGGCTACACCTTC. It specifies CASSPKGSHGYTF.

This clonotype was detected many times. The chain carries TRBV19 and TRBJ2-4; D gene unclear. Between the trimmed V and J ends, which lost 7 bases and 4 bases, there was a span of 8 bases. Germline V gene sequence: CDR1 LNHDA, CDR2 SQIVND (reference sequence). The CDR3 extends over 12 amino acids. The DNA of the CDR3 is TGTGCCAGTAAAAATTGGAAAAACATTCAGTACTTC. It codes for CASKNWKNIQYF.

This clonotype showed up just a few times. This chain connects TRBV5-1 to TRBJ1-2, with D perhaps matching TRBD1 (6 bases). V was clipped by 2 bases and J by 4 bases, with 12 bases between them. The germline V gene encodes CDR1 SGHRS and CDR2 YFSETQ. The CDR3 length is 14 residues. CDR3 sequence reads: CASSFFRGGYGYTF. The DNA for the CDR3 is TGCGCCAGCAGCTTTTTTAGGGGGGGCTATGGCTACACCTTC.

To note about this clonotype: A clone one base away is much larger, so this may be a read error. The V gene is TRBV29-1, the J gene TRBJ1-2; no clear D gene. V was clipped by 3 bases and J by 4 bases, with 12 bases between them. The CDR3 loop spans 13 amino acids. Per the germline V gene, CDR1 is SQVTM and CDR2 is ANQGSEA. The CDR3 reads CSVDRPDAYGYTF. CDR3 bases: TGCAGCGTTGATCGTCCAGATGCCTATGGCTACACCTTC.

This clonotype appeared many times. The rearrangement links TRBV18 to TRBJ1-1; D is ambiguous. CDR3 length: 15 residues. V gave up 2 bases and J gave up 0 bases, with 10 bases separating them. Germline V gene lookup returns CDR1 KGHSH and CDR2 LQKENI. The CDR3 DNA is TGTGCCAGCTCACCAACGGGAGGTATGAACACTGAAGCTTTCTTT. It encodes CASSPTGGMNTEAFF.

This clonotype was found many times. The chain recombines TRBV29-1 with TRBJ1-5; 10 positions match TRBD1. V dropped 5 bases and J dropped 1; count of bases not matched to a gene: 2. This CDR3 spans 14 amino acids. Germline loops: CDR1 SQVTM, CDR2 ANQGSEA. As DNA, the CDR3 is TGCAGCGTTTGGACAGGGGGGAGCAATCAGCCCCAGCATTTT. It specifies CSVWTGGSNQPQHF. The full variable domain, its missing parts supplied by reference TRBV29-1 and TRBJ1-5, is SAVISQKPSRDICQRGTSLTIQCQVDSQVTMMFWYRQQPGQSLTLIATANQGSEATYESGFVIDKFPISRPNLTFSTLTVSNMSPEDSSIYLCSVWTGGSNQPQHFGDGTRLSIL.

This clonotype was counted many times. The rearrangement links TRBV20-1 to TRBJ1-2; D gene uncertain. The germline CDR1 and CDR2 sequences are DFQATT and SNEGSKA (reference sequence). V was trimmed by 1 base and J by 4 bases, leaving 7 bases between them. The CDR3 contains 12 residues. CDR3 region: CSARVGFYGYTF. CDR3 coding DNA: TGCAGTGCTAGAGTGGGTTTCTATGGCTACACCTTC.

This clonotype was counted at least ten times. The V call is TRBV5-1, the J call TRBJ2-5; D remains ambiguous. The CDR3 loop spans 14 amino acids. CDR1 and CDR2 from the germline V gene are SGHRS and YFSETQ. The V and J ends lost 5 bases and 0 bases respectively, with 11 bases between them. DNA of the CDR3: TGCGCCAGCAGTTGGCAGAGACACCAAGAGACCCAGTACTTC. Protein product: CASSWQRHQETQYF.